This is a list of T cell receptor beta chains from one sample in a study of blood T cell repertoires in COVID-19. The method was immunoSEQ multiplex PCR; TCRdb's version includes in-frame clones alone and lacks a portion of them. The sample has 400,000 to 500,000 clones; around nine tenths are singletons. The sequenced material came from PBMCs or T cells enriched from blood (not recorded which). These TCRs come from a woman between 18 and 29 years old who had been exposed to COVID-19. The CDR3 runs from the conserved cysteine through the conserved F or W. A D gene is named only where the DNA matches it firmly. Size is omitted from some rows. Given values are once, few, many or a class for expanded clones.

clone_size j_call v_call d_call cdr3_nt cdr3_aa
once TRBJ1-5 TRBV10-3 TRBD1 TGTGCCATCAGCGATCCGGACAGGAGCAATCAGCCCCAGCATTTT CAISDPDRSNQPQHF
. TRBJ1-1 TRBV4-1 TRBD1 TGCGCCAGCAGCCTCATTCTCCCGGGACAGGGTGAAGCTTTCTTT CASSLILPGQGEAFF
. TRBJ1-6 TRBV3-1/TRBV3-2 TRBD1 TGTGCCAGCAGCCAAGCCCGGACAGGGGTTTATTCACCCCTCCACTTT CASSQARTGVYSPLHF
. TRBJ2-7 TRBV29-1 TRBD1 TGCAGCGTTGAGCTAACCGGACAGGGTGATTCCGAGCAGTACTTC CSVELTGQGDSEQYF
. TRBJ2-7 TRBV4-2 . TGTGCCAGCAGCCAAAAAGCGGCTACAGGACAGTTCATACCTTACGAGCAGTACTTC CASSQKAATGQFIPYEQYF
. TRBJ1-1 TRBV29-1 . TGCAGCGTACAGTCGGGGAGCACTGAAGCTTTCTTT CSVQSGSTEAFF
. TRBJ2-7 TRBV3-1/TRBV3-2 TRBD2 TGTGCCAGCAGCCCAGGACTAGCGTGGGGGTACGAGCAGTACTTC CASSPGLAWGYEQYF
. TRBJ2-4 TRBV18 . TGTGCCAGCTCGGACAGAAACTTAGCCAAAAACATTCAGTACTTC CASSDRNLAKNIQYF
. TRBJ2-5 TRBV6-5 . TGTGCCAGCAGTTACTCGGGTGGGCCAGAGACCCAGTACTTC CASSYSGGPETQYF
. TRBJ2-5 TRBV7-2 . TGTGCCAGCAGCCCCGGAGGAGGGTGGCAAGAGACCCAGTACTTC CASSPGGGWQETQYF
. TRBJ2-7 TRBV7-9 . TGTGCCAGCAGCCAAACCGACAGATTCTCCTACGAGCAGTACTTC CASSQTDRFSYEQYF
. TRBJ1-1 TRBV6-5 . TGTGCCAGCAGCCAATCGACAGCATACACTGAAGCTTTCTTT CASSQSTAYTEAFF
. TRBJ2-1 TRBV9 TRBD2 TGTGCCAGCAGTCGGACTAGATCTGCATACAATGAGCAGTTCTTC CASSRTRSAYNEQFF
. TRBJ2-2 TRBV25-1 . TGTGCCAGCAGTGATTATGTGAGGAACACCGGGGAGCTGTTTTTT CASSDYVRNTGELFF
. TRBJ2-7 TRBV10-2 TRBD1 TGCGCCAGCAGTGAGTCGTTTGGGACAGGAGCCTACGAGCAGTACTTC CASSESFGTGAYEQYF
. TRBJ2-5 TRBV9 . TGTGCCAGCAGCGTAGAAGGAGTTAAGGAGACCCAGTACTTC CASSVEGVKETQYF
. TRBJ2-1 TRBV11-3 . TGTGCCAGCAGCCGGGGGAGAAATGAGCAGTTCTTC CASSRGRNEQFF
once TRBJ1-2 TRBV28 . TGTACCAGCAGTTTTCGCCCATCGACAGGAGTGTATGGCTACACCTTC CTSSFRPSTGVYGYTF
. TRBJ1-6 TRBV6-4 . TGTGCCAGCAGTGATGGGAGTAATTCACCCCTCCACTTT CASSDGSNSPLHF
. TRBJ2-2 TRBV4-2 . TGTGCCAGCAGCCTAATCATGGGCCCCGGCACCGGGGAGCTGTTTTTT CASSLIMGPGTGELFF
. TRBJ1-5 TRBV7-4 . TGTGCCAGCAGCTTCCAGGCAGGGAAGGTTCAGCCCCAGCATTTT CASSFQAGKVQPQHF
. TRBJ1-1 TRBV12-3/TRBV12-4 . TGTGCCAGCAGTTTCTTCCGGGACTCTGAAGCTTTCTTT CASSFFRDSEAFF
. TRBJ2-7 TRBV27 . TGTGCCAGCAGTTTGGCCGGACAGAAGGGCTACGAGCAGTACTTC CASSLAGQKGYEQYF